This TCR beta chain comes out of a study of T cells after yellow fever vaccination. Study-level information: SMART-Seq v4 Ultra Low Input prepared the low-cell-number fractions.

The junction had 9 bases not matched to a gene; V was cut back by 8 bases and J by 3 bases. The germline V gene has CDR1 PRHDT and CDR2 FYEKMQ (reference sequence). The CDR3 has 16 residues. They built TCR cDNA with 5'RACE template switching, a step that put in a universal primer site and UMIs. TCRdb reanalysed the 5' RACE reads using MiXCR and keeps one entry per CDR3 protein. The table lists about 580,000 distinct CDR3 sequences, about 17% of them singletons, with 17% in the top ten. Only a few counts were recorded for this clonotype. The starting material was PBMCs, obtained 4 to 5 days after the first yellow fever vaccination. The chain links TRBV13 to TRBJ2-2; TRBD1 matches 10 bases. This receptor was identified in a man aged 18 to 30 who received the YFV17D yellow fever vaccine. As DNA, the CDR3 is TGTGCCAGCGGTGACAGGGGGCACGGGTACACCGGGGAGCTGTTTTTT. It translates to CASGDRGHGYTGELFF.